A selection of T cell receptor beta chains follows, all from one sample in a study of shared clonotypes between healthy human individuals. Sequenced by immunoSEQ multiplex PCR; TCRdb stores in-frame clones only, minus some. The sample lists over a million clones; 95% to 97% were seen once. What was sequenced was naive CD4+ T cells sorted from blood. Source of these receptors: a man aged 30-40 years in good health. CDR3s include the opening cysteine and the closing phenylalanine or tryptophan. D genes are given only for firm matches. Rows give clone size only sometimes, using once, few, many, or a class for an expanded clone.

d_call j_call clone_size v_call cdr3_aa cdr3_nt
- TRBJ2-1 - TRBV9 CASSVDVGTKEFF TGTGCCAGCAGCGTAGACGTTGGAACCAAAGAGTTCTTC
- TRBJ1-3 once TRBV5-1 CASSAVTAGNTIYF TGCGCCAGCAGCGCAGTGACAGCTGGAAACACCATATATTTT
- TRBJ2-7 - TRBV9 CASSVVGSRGYYEQYF TGTGCCAGCAGCGTAGTGGGTTCTCGGGGCTACTACGAGCAGTACTTC
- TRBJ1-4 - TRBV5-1 CASSPGTLSGEKLFF TGCGCCAGCAGCCCGGGGACTCTCAGCGGTGAAAAACTGTTTTTT
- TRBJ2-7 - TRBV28 CASSSGGPTYEQYF TGTGCCAGCAGTTCAGGGGGGCCCACCTACGAGCAGTACTTC
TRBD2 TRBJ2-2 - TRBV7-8 CASSTLAVAGGSGELFF TGTGCCAGCAGCACCTTAGCCGTAGCGGGAGGTAGCGGGGAGCTGTTTTTT
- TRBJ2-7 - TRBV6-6 CASGPGLEQYF TGTGCCAGCGGCCCAGGGCTCGAGCAGTACTTC
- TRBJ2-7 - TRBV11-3 CASALGGQGYEQYF TGTGCCAGCGCTTTAGGGGGGCAGGGCTACGAGCAGTACTTC
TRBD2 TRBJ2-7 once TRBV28 CASSLKGLTYEQYF TGTGCCAGCAGTTTGAAGGGACTAACATACGAGCAGTACTTC
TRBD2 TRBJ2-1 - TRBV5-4 CASSTAGATYNEQFF TGTGCCAGCAGCACGGCGGGAGCGACCTACAATGAGCAGTTCTTC
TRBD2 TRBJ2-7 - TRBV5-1 CASSQLSGSQNEQYF TGCGCCAGCAGCCAACTTAGCGGGAGTCAAAACGAGCAGTACTTC
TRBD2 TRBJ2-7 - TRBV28 CASKREVPYEQYF TGTGCCAGCAAGCGGGAGGTTCCCTACGAGCAGTACTTC
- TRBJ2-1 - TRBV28 CASSLVGGHPYNEQFF TGTGCCAGCAGTCTCGTGGGGGGCCATCCTTACAATGAGCAGTTCTTC
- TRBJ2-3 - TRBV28 CASSFHVAGSRVDTQYF TGTGCCAGCAGTTTTCACGTCGCAGGTTCGAGAGTGGATACGCAGTATTTT
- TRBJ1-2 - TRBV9 CASSGSGTAPSYGYTF TGTGCCAGCAGCGGATCCGGTACGGCACCTAGCTATGGCTACACCTTC
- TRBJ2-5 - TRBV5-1 CASSLAGYQETQYF TGCGCCAGCAGCTTGGCTGGGTACCAAGAGACCCAGTACTTC
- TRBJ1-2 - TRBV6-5 CASSPKGYGYTF TGTGCCAGCAGTCCGAAAGGGTATGGCTACACCTTC
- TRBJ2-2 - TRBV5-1 CASSLVVNTGELFF TGCGCCAGCAGCTTGGTGGTGAACACCGGGGAGCTGTTTTTT
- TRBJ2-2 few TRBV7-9 CARMLGQKNTGELFF TGTGCCAGGATGTTAGGACAGAAGAACACCGGGGAGCTGTTTTTT
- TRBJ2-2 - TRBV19 CASSVGGKSGELFF TGTGCCAGTAGTGTAGGGGGGAAATCCGGGGAGCTGTTTTTT
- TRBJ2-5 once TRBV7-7 CASSFSSWETQYF TGTGCTAGCAGCTTTTCTAGTTGGGAGACCCAGTACTTC
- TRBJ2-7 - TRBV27 CASSTIFRPSGTDTYEQYF TGTGCCAGCAGTACCATCTTCAGACCCTCCGGGACGGACACCTACGAGCAGTACTTC
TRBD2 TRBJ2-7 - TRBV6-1 CASSEGGSASYEQYF TGTGCCAGCAGTGAAGGCGGGAGTGCCTCCTACGAGCAGTACTTC
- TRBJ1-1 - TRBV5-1 CASSLQTGLRGTEAFF TGCGCCAGCAGCTTGCAAACAGGTTTGCGGGGCACTGAAGCTTTCTTT
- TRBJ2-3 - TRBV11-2 CASSFSPGTLTDTQYF TGTGCCAGCAGCTTTTCTCCCGGGACACTCACAGATACGCAGTATTTT
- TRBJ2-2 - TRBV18 CASSPLGQPRTGELFF TGTGCCAGCTCACCATTAGGACAGCCGCGGACCGGGGAGCTGTTTTTT
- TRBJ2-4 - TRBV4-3 CASSQEEGRGNIQYF TGCGCCAGCAGCCAAGAGGAGGGCCGGGGAAACATTCAGTACTTC
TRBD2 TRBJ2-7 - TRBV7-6 CASSLELAGAYEQYF TGTGCCAGCAGCTTAGAACTAGCGGGAGCCTACGAGCAGTACTTC
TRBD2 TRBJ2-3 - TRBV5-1 CASSLMGTSGTVKVTQYF TGCGCCAGCAGCCTGATGGGGACTAGCGGGACGGTAAAGGTTACGCAGTATTTT
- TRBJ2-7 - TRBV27 CASRGRQSSYEQYF TGTGCCAGCAGGGGAAGACAAAGCTCCTACGAGCAGTACTTC
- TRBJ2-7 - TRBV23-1 CASSNRVGSYEQYF TGCGCCAGCAGCAATCGTGTAGGCTCCTACGAGCAGTACTTC
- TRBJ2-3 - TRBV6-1 CASSKTRTDTQYF TGTGCCAGCAGTAAGACTCGCACAGATACGCAGTATTTT
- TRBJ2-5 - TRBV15 CATSRGTARETQYF TGTGCCACCAGCAGAGGGACAGCGCGAGAGACCCAGTACTTC
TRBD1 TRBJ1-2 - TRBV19 CASQGQGVGHYGYTF TGTGCCAGTCAAGGACAGGGGGTAGGGCACTATGGCTACACCTTC
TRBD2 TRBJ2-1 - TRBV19 CASSIIAGLAQQQFF TGTGCCAGTAGTATAATAGCGGGTCTTGCCCAACAGCAGTTCTTC
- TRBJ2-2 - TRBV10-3 CAISPGERELFF TGTGCCATCAGCCCAGGGGAAAGGGAGCTGTTTTTT
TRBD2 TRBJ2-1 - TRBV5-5 CASSLARTSGSEQFF TGTGCCAGCAGCTTGGCGCGGACTAGCGGTTCTGAGCAGTTCTTC
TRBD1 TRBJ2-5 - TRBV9 CASSAGTGGETQYF TGTGCCAGCAGCGCCGGGACAGGGGGCGAGACCCAGTACTTC
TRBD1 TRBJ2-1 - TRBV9 CASSAGTGTYNEQFF TGTGCCAGCAGCGCCGGGACAGGGACCTACAATGAGCAGTTCTTC
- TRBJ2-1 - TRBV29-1 CSVVTSSNEQFF TGCAGCGTTGTTACTAGTAGCAATGAGCAGTTCTTC
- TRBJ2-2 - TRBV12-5 CASGNPRVTGELFF TGTGCTAGTGGAAACCCCAGGGTCACCGGGGAGCTGTTTTTT
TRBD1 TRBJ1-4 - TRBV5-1 CASSVYPGTGTQSGEKLFF TGCGCCAGCAGCGTGTACCCCGGGACAGGGACCCAGAGCGGTGAAAAACTGTTTTTT
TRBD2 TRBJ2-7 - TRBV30 CAWMSGLAGPYEQYF TGTGCCTGGATGTCGGGACTAGCGGGACCCTACGAGCAGTACTTC
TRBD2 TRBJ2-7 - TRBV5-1 CASSLKGLAGPYEQYF TGCGCCAGCAGCCTAAAAGGACTAGCGGGGCCCTACGAGCAGTACTTC
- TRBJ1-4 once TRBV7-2 CASSLRTATNEKLFF TGTGCCAGCAGCTTAAGAACTGCAACTAATGAAAAACTGTTTTTT